This T cell receptor beta chain was sequenced for a study of T-cell memory formation after mild COVID-19. In its sample, this clonotype was seen many times. 5'RACE primed at constant segments yielded TCR alpha and TCR beta cDNA libraries bearing sample barcodes and UMIs. TCRdb ran MiXCR on the 5' RACE reads and lists one entry per CDR3 protein. Of 280,000 or so distinct CDR3 sequences listed, roughly 18% are singletons. Germline lookup yields CDR1 LNHDA and CDR2 SQIVND (reference sequence). CDR3 length: 17 residues. Trimming removed 6 bases at V and 0 bases at J, with 18 bases between. The rearrangement uses TRBV19 and TRBJ2-4; D is unresolved. This TCR was sampled from a man younger than 35 who had mild COVID-19 (a few samples of this study predate the infection). Cell type and time point are not known. Source material: PBMCs or a T cell subset sorted from them (not recorded which). The CDR3 region is CASSLFRQELAKNIQYF. The CDR3 nucleotides are TGTGCCAGTAGCCTCTTCCGGCAGGAGCTAGCCAAAAACATTCAGTACTTC.